This T cell receptor (beta chain) was captured by sequencing in a study of blood T cell repertoires in COVID-19. A Seattle source enrolled patients during active infection and followed them longitudinally. In the original processing: Amplifying reference gene primers gave estimates of nucleated cell counts. Sequenced by immunoSEQ multiplex PCR; TCRdb stores in-frame clones only, minus some. V, J and clone size are taken as reported in that table, and D and trimming were inferred from the DNA itself. There are some 180,000 clones in the sample; 65% to 85% occur only once, and 6% to 7% lies in the top ten. Germline V gene data show CDR1 as MNHEY and CDR2 as SMNVEV (reference sequence). The CDR3 totals 11 residues. Trimming took off 3 bases at V and 11 bases at J, with 10 bases between the two ends.

The sequence derives from a woman in her thirties or forties with COVID-19, enrolled during active disease. Input material: peripheral blood. The rearrangement uses TRBV27 and TRBJ1-2; no clear D. CDR3 protein: CASSFWGGYTF. CDR3 DNA sequence: TGTGCCAGCAGTTTTTGGGGAGGTTACACCTTC.